A single T cell receptor (beta chain) is shown here with its context. Its specificity is not known. This CDR3 has 15 residues. Per germline, CDR1 SEHNR and CDR2 FQNEAQ (reference sequence). The V gene lost 5 bases and the J gene lost 2 bases, with 16 bases spanning the gap. This record comes from a study of T cell responses to AZD1222 COVID-19 vaccine. Using immunoSEQ multiplex PCR, the repertoire was profiled, and TCRdb retains in-frame clones only, with some absent. This sample has 95,000 to 150,000 clones, with about nine tenths found just once. Whole-study findings and limits: Regions 160-218 and 743-854 dominated among vaccine-associated CD4 TCRs spanning spike.

This receptor was identified in an adult in good health. The chain recombines TRBV7-9 with TRBJ2-7; D is unresolved. This specimen consisted of peripheral blood, obtained on day 0 of AZD1222 vaccination. This CDR3 is CASSPALAAAYEQYF. CDR3 DNA: TGTGCCAGCAGCCCTGCTCTTGCTGCGGCCTACGAGCAGTACTTC.